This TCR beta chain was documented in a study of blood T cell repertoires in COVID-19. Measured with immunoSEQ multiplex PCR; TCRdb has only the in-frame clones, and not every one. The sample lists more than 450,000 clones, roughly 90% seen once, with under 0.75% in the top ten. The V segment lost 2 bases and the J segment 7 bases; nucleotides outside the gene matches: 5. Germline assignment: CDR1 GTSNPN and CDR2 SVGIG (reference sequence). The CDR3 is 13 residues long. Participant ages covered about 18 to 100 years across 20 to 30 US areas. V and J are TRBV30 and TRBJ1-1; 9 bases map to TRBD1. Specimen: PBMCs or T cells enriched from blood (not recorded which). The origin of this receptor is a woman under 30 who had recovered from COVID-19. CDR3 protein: CAWSRTGADEAFF. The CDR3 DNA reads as TGTGCCTGGAGTAGGACAGGGGCCGATGAAGCTTTCTTT. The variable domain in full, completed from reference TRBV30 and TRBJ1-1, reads SQTIHQWPATLVQPVGSPLSLECTVEGTSNPNLYWYRQAAGRGLQLLFYSVGIGQISSEVPQNLSASRPQDRQFILSSKKLLLSDSGFYLCAWSRTGADEAFFGQGTRLTVV.